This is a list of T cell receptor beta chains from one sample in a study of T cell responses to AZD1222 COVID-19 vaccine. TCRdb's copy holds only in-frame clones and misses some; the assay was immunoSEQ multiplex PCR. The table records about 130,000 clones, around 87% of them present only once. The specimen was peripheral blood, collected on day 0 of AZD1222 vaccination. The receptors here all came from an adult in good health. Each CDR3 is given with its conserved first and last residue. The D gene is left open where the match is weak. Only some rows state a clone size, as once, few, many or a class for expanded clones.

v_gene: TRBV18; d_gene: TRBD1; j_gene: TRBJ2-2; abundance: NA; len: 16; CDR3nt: TGTGCCAGCTCACCAAACAGGGGCCCGAGGGCCGGGGAGCTGTTTTTT; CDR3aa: CASSPNRGPRAGELFF
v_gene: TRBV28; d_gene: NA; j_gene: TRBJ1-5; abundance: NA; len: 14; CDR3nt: TGTGCCAGCAGTTTGGTTCAGGCCGATCAGCCCCAGCATTTT; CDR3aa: CASSLVQADQPQHF
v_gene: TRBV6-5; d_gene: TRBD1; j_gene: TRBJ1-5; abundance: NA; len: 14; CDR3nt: TGTGCCAGCAGTAGGGGACAGCAAAATCAGCCCCAGCATTTT; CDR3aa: CASSRGQQNQPQHF
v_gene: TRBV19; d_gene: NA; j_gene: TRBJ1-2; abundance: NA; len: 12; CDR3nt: TGTGCCAGTCAACGGGGGGCCACTGGCTACACCTTC; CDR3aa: CASQRGATGYTF
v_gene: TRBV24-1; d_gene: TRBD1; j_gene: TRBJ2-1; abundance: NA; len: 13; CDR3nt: TGTGCCACCAGTGGCACAGGGGAGAGATTTCAGTTCTTC; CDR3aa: CATSGTGERFQFF
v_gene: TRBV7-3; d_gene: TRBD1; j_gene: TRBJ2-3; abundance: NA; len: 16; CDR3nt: TGTGCCAGCAGCTTAATGCCAGGACAGGGATCTGATACGCAGTATTTT; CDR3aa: CASSLMPGQGSDTQYF
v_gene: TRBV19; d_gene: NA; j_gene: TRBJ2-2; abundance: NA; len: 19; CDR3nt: TGTGCCAGTAGGGCCTGGGACAGGTTTACGGGGGGGCAAACCGGGGAGCTGTTTTTT; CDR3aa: CASRAWDRFTGGQTGELFF
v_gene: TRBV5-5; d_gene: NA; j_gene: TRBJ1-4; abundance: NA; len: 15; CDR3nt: TGTGCCAGCAGCTTGATTCTCTTGGGGAATGAAAAACTGTTTTTT; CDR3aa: CASSLILLGNEKLFF
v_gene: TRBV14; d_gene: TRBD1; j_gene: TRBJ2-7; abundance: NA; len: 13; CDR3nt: TGTGCCAGCAGCCAGACAGGGGGCTACGAGCAGTACTTC; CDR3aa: CASSQTGGYEQYF
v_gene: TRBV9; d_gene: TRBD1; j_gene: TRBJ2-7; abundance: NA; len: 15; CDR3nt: TGTGCCAGCAGCCCGTCGCGGGGACAGGGTGGCGAGCAGTACTTC; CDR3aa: CASSPSRGQGGEQYF
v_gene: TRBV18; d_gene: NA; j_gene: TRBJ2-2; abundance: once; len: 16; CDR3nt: TGTGCCAGCTCACCACGGCGGGGGCCCAATGGCGGGGAGCTGTTTTTT; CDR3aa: CASSPRRGPNGGELFF
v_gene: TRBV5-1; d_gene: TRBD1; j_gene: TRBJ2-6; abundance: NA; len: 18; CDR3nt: TGCGCCAGCAGCTTAACAGGGGGCGGTTTAACTGGGGCCAACGTCCTGACTTTC; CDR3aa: CASSLTGGGLTGANVLTF
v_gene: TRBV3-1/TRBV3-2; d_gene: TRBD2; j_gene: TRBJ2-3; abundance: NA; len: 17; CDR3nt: TGTGCCAGCAGCCAAAGAAGCGGGGGAAAGCCCACAGATACGCAGTATTTT; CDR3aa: CASSQRSGGKPTDTQYF
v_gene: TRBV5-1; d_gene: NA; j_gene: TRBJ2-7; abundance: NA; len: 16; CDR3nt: TGCGCCAGCAGCTTGGCCTCGACAGGCCGCTCCTACGAGCAGTACTTC; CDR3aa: CASSLASTGRSYEQYF
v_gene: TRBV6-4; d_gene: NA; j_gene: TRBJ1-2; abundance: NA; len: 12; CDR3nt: TGTGCCAGCAGTGAGGGGCGAAGTGGCTACACCTTC; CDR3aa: CASSEGRSGYTF
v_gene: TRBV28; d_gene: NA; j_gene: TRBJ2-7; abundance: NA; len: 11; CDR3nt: TGTGCCAGCAGGTGGGAAAGCGAGCAGTACTTC; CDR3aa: CASRWESEQYF
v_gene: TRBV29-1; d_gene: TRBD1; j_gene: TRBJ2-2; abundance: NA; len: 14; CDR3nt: TGCAGCGTTCGACAGGGGGAAAACACCGGGGAGCTGTTTTTT; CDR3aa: CSVRQGENTGELFF
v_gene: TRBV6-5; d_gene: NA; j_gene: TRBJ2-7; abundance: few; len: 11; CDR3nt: TGTGCCACCGGACCTTCCTACGAGCAGTACTTC; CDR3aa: CATGPSYEQYF
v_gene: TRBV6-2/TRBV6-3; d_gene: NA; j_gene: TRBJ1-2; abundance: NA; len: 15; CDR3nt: TGTGCCAGCAGTTACCAGTATGTGATGAACTATGGCTACACCTTC; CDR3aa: CASSYQYVMNYGYTF
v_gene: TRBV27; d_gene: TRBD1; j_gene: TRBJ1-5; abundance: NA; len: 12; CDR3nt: TGTGCCAGCGGGACAGGGGGTCAGCCCCAGCATTTT; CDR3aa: CASGTGGQPQHF
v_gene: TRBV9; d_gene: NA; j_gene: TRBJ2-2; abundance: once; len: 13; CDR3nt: TGTGCCAGCAGCGCTCCTAGCCACGGGGAGCTGTTTTTT; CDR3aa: CASSAPSHGELFF
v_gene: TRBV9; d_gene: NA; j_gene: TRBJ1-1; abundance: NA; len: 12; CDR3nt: TGTGCCAGCAGCGCCGGGGGGACTGAAGCTTTCTTT; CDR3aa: CASSAGGTEAFF
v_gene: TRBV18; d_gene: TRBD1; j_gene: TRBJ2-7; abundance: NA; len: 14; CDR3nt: TGTGCCAGCTCACCTCAGGACAGGTCCTACGAGCAGTACTTC; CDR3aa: CASSPQDRSYEQYF
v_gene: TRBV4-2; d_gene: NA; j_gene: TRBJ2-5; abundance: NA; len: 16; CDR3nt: TGTGCCAGCAGCCAGGCCGTGCGGCGGGGACAAGAGACCCAGTACTTC; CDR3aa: CASSQAVRRGQETQYF
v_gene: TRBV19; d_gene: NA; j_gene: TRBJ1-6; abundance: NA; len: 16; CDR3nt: TGTGCCAGTAGTTACAAGGGAAGCTCCTATAATTCACCCCTCCACTTT; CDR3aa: CASSYKGSSYNSPLHF
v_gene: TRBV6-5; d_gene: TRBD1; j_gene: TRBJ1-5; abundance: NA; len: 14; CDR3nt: TGTGCCAGCAGGATCGGACAGGGGTATCAGCCCCAGCATTTT; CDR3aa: CASRIGQGYQPQHF
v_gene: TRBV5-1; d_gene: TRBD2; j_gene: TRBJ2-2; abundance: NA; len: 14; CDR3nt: TGCGCCAGCAGCTTTACGGGGGGCACCGGGGAGCTGTTTTTT; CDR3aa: CASSFTGGTGELFF